This T cell receptor beta chain originates from a study of Graves' ophthalmopathy and Graves' hyperthyroidism. General study points: The blood repertoire also included most expanded thyroid clonotypes above 0.001 frequency. Prediction of ophthalmopathy progression reached 70.59% sensitivity and under 80% specificity.

Researchers took RNA transcripts and amplified TCR beta CDR3 regions from them. The authors performed first-round RT-PCR with HTBI primers and then a second-round multiplex PCR. From the multiplex PCR reads, TCRdb called clonotypes with MiXCR, one entry per CDR3 protein. Of more than 550,000 distinct CDR3 sequences in the sample, 35% to 50% were seen once. This CDR3 has 11 residues. Trimming stripped 6 bases from V and 13 bases from J, with 16 bases between. Germline V gene data show CDR1 as SGHTS and CDR2 as YDEGEE. Exclusion covered patients with other autoimmune diseases or uncontrolled infections (as well as pregnancy or lactation). Clinical symptoms, serum thyroxine, TRAb, thyroid ultrasound and orbital computed tomography were relied on for diagnosis. This clonotype was recorded many times. Its target is not known.

This TCR came from an adult man with Graves' ophthalmopathy. Material: peripheral blood. The chain links TRBV5-8 to TRBJ2-5, with D possibly being TRBD1 (7 bases). The CDR3 region has the DNA TGTGCCAGCAACCGGGGGACAGCTTCGTACTTC. Translation: CASNRGTASYF.